This entry is about one TCR beta chain. The antigen is undetermined. PBMC libraries mostly used roughly 460 ng of input genomic DNA, with six replicates per sample. Produced via immunoSEQ multiplex PCR; TCRdb's table is partial and in-frame only. The table includes more than 10,000 clones, over 60% detected once. The sample originates from a study of neoadjuvant anti-PD-1 for oral cavity cancer. Points from the study as a whole: Higher pretreatment blood Treg/Th17 ratios correlated with higher pretreatment blood and lower post-treatment tumor TCRbeta clonality.

Germline-derived CDR1 and CDR2 are SGHRS and YFSETQ. V dropped 2 bases and J dropped 4; count of bases not matched to a gene: 8. CDR3 length equals 17 residues. Time point indicated: after neoadjuvant nivolumab, at surgical resection. Stage II-IVA oral cavity squamous cell carcinoma was new and untreated by systemic or radiation therapy. Sequences were derived from PBMCs, sampled after nivolumab (anti-PD-1) treatment. This TCR came from a person aged 35-79 years with oral cavity squamous cell carcinoma. The chain employs TRBV5-1 and TRBJ2-2; 10 bases line up with TRBD2. The CDR3 loop reads CASSLDPGLATTGELFF. The CDR3 region has the DNA TGCGCCAGCAGCTTAGACCCGGGACTAGCGACCACCGGGGAGCTGTTTTTT.